The next 10 T cell receptor beta chains were all read from a single sample in a study of CD8 T cells in Susac syndrome. It was with random hexamers that about 0.45 to 1 ug RNA was reverse transcribed. MiXCR, run by TCRdb on the immunoSEQ multiplex PCR reads, gives a single entry per CDR3 protein. The sample contains 150,000 to 190,000 distinct CDR3 sequences, about 95% of which appear only once. The sample consisted of CD4+ T cells from PBMCs. Receptors originate from a human donor with Susac syndrome.

The V gene is TRBV20-1, the J gene TRBJ2-1; the match to TRBD1 covers 7 bases. V shed 6 bases and J 0 bases; nucleotides not matched to a gene: 5. The CDR3 is 14 residues long. The germline V gene has CDR1 DFQATT and CDR2 SNEGSKA (reference sequence). The CDR3 reads CSAPGQNSYNEQFF. DNA for the CDR3: TGCAGTGCCCCGGGACAGAACTCCTACAATGAGCAGTTCTTC.

The chain carries TRBV29-1 and TRBJ2-3, with D unresolved. Deletions cut 3 bases from V and 2 bases from J, with 6 bases between. This CDR3 has 12 amino acids. Germline V gene sequence: CDR1 SQVTM, CDR2 ANQGSEA. Written as DNA, the CDR3 is TGCAGCGTTGACTTTGACACAGATACGCAGTATTTT. Encoded protein: CSVDFDTDTQYF.

The gene calls are TRBV3-1 and TRBJ1-6; TRBD1 might be the D (6 bases). V lost 4 bases and J 7 bases, leaving 11 bases between the germline ends. CDR1 and CDR2 from the germline V gene are LGHDT and YNNKEL (reference sequence). The CDR3 is 14 residues long. The CDR3 is CASSRGAQNSPLHF. The CDR3 DNA follows: TGTGCCAGCAGCCGGGGGGCGCAGAATTCACCCCTCCACTTT.

The CDR3 here is CASTLRWGGEQYF. The CDR3 region has the DNA TGTGCCAGCACCCTTCGTTGGGGCGGTGAGCAGTACTTC. V is TRBV16 and J is TRBJ2-7; weak D call: TRBD1 (5 bases). The CDR3 has 13 amino acids. The V end lost 7 bases, the J end lost 7 bases, and 17 bases lay between the germline ends. Germline CDR1 and CDR2: KGHSY and FQNENV.

V is TRBV13 and J is TRBJ1-6, with D unresolved. The CDR3 is 14 amino acids. Deletions cut 1 base from V and 5 bases from J, with 6 bases between. The germline V gene encodes CDR1 PRHDT and CDR2 FYEKMQ (reference sequence). CDR3 sequence reads: CASSLEAHNSPLHF. For the CDR3, the DNA is TGTGCCAGCAGCTTAGAAGCACATAATTCACCCCTCCACTTT.

The CDR3 sequence is CSVATGQADTQYF. As DNA, the CDR3 is TGCAGCGTTGCGACAGGTCAAGCAGATACGCAGTATTTT. The V and J genes are TRBV29-1 and TRBJ2-3; TRBD1 might be the D (6 bases). V lost 4 bases and J lost 4, with 12 bases in between. The CDR3 runs to 13 residues. Germline V gene data show CDR1 as SQVTM and CDR2 as ANQGSEA.

This rearrangement joins TRBV25-1 to TRBJ1-5; tentatively, D is TRBD1 (5 bases). The CDR3 is 15 residues long. V was cut by 2 bases and J by 1 base, with 9 bases left in between. CDR1 and CDR2 (germline): MGHDK, SYGVNS. CDR3 bases: TGTGCCAGCAGTGAACAGGGTATGAGCAATCAGCCCCAGCATTTT. This translates into CASSEQGMSNQPQHF. Filled out from reference TRBV25-1 and TRBJ1-5, the complete variable domain reads EADIYQTPRYLVIGTGKKITLECSQTMGHDKMYWYQQDPGMELHLIHYSYGVNSTEKGDLSSESTVSRIRTEHFPLTLESARPSHTSQYLCASSEQGMSNQPQHFGDGTRLSIL.

This chain joins TRBV20-1 and TRBJ2-7; TRBD1 matches 7 bases. Germline values: CDR1 DFQATT, CDR2 SNEGSKA (reference sequence). Unmatched junction bases numbered 8, after V lost 1 base and J lost 2 bases. The CDR3 extends over 15 amino acids. CDR3 protein: CSARGWGRGTYEQYF. CDR3 coding DNA: TGCAGTGCTAGAGGGTGGGGCAGGGGGACCTACGAGCAGTACTTC.

The CDR3 DNA follows: TGTGCCAGCAGCCAAGGGGGGACTACCTACTCCTACGAGCAGTACTTC. It translates to CASSQGGTTYSYEQYF. The V gene is TRBV14, the J gene TRBJ2-7, with TRBD2 identical over 7 bases. The trim removed 1 base at V and 0 bases at J, leaving 6 bases unmatched. This CDR3 is built from 16 residues. The V gene's germline CDR1 is SGHDN and CDR2 FVKESK.

The chain recombines TRBV20-1 with TRBJ2-3; D is ambiguous. Per germline, CDR1 DFQATT and CDR2 SNEGSKA (reference sequence). Trimming left V 1 base short and J 6 bases short, with 17 bases between. The CDR3 loop spans 15 amino acids. The CDR3 nucleotides are TGCAGTGCTAGAGTCCCCGTCTATGAGATGGATACGCAGTATTTT. Protein product: CSARVPVYEMDTQYF.